These 21 T cell receptor beta chains came from one sample sequenced in a study of Tregs in tolerant kidney transplant recipients. TCRdb keeps only in-frame clones here, not all; method: immunoSEQ multiplex PCR. The sample table sets out 45,000 to 55,000 clones. The specimen was CD4+ T cells from blood, collected before the transplant. The source of these receptors is a human donor who received a combined kidney and bone marrow transplant.

Comment on this clone: From the germline J gene comes the end of the CDR3, since the read stops 3 residues before it. The chain couples TRBV18 to TRBJ2-1, with TRBD1 identical over 9 bases. The CDR3 has 15 residues. The trim removed 6 bases at V and 3 bases at J, leaving 6 bases unmatched. Germline loops: CDR1 KGHSH, CDR2 LQKENI. Incomplete CDR3 DNA: TGTGCCAGCTCCCCCGGACAGGGGTTCTACAATGAG. It yields the protein CASSPGQGFYNE. The entire CDR3 sequence reads CASSPGQGFYNEQFF. Together with reference TRBV18 and TRBJ2-1, the CDR3 gives the full variable domain: NAGVMQNPRHLVRRRGQEARLRCSPMKGHSHVYWYRQLPEEGLKFMVYLQKENIIDESGMPKERFSAEFPKEGPSILRIQQVVRGDSAAYFCASSPGQGFYNEQFFGPGTRLTVL.

On this clone: Read sequence stops 3 residues before the CDR3 end, and the germline J gene provides the missing end. The chain combines TRBV5-1 with TRBJ1-1; perhaps TRBD1 as D (5 bases). This CDR3 is built from 14 residues. Trimming removed 2 bases from V and 2 bases from J, with 10 bases in between. CDR1 is SGHRS and CDR2 is YFSETQ in the germline V gene. The CDR3: CASSFLTVNTEAFF. The sequenced part of the CDR3 DNA is TGCGCCAGCAGCTTTCTGACAGTCAACACTGAA.

With regard to this clone: The read halts 3 residues ahead of the CDR3 end, with the missing end drawn from the germline J gene. The chain carries TRBV12-3 or TRBV12-4 and TRBJ2-1; 7 nucleotides agree with TRBD1. This CDR3 region has 16 residues. With V trimmed by 5 bases and J by 2 bases, 9 bases remained unmatched. CDR3 sequence reads: CASSPSPGQPYNEQFF. CDR3 DNA, as far as it was read: TGTGCCAGCAGTCCCTCTCCGGGACAGCCCTACAATGAG.

The CDR3 spells CSARRTDNTGELFF. The covered CDR3 bases are TGCAGTGCTAGAAGGACAGACAACACCGGGGAG. This sequence joins TRBV20-1 and TRBJ2-2; tentatively, D is TRBD1 (6 bases). The read terminates 3 residues ahead of where the CDR3 ends, so the germline J gene completes it. The germline V gene encodes CDR1 DFQATT and CDR2 SNEGSKA (reference sequence). The CDR3 runs to 14 residues. V dropped 2 bases and J dropped 2 bases, with 9 bases sitting between them.

In the case of this clone: The read stops 3 residues short of the end of the CDR3; the missing end is completed from the germline J gene. The J gene is TRBJ1-2, the V gene TRBV7-3, with 8 nucleotides matching TRBD1. The CDR3 covers 13 residues. Germline CDR1 reads SGHTA; CDR2 reads FQGTGA. CDR3 bases read: TGTGCCAGCAGCCAGACAGGGGTCGACGGC. Translating it yields CASSQTGVDG. The full CDR3 protein is CASSQTGVDGYTF.

Concerning this clone: The sequenced fragment ends 3 residues before the CDR3 boundary, so the rest is inferred from the germline J gene. This sequence joins TRBV7-2 and TRBJ2-3; TRBD1 might be the D (6 bases). V was pared by 1 base and J by 0 bases, with 8 bases between. CDR1 and CDR2 from the germline V gene are SGHTA and FQGNSA. The CDR3 runs to 15 residues. The CDR3 DNA, read in part, is TGTGCCAGCAGCTTAGTTGGGGGCAGCACAGATACG. It specifies CASSLVGGSTDT. The complete CDR3 sequence is CASSLVGGSTDTQYF.

As concerns this clone: The read halts 3 residues ahead of the CDR3 end, with the missing end drawn from the germline J gene. This chain links TRBV2 with TRBJ2-5; TRBD1 matches at 9 bases. CDR1 and CDR2 from the germline V gene are SNHLY and FYNNEI. The V gene end was trimmed by 7 bases and the J gene end by 2 bases; junction bases not matched to a gene: 5. This CDR3 has 14 amino acids. The chain's CDR3 is CASTPDRGQETQYF. Incomplete CDR3 DNA: TGTGCCAGCACCCCGGACAGGGGACAAGAGACC. Full variable domain (remainder filled in from reference TRBV2 and TRBJ2-5): EPEVTQTPSHQVTQMGQEVILRCVPISNHLYFYWYRQILGQKVEFLVSFYNNEISEKSEIFDDQFSVERPDGSNFTLKIRSTKLEDSAMYFCASTPDRGQETQYFGPGTRLLVL.

As for this clone: With the read ending 3 residues before the CDR3 end, the germline J gene is used to fill in that end. The chain joins TRBV30 to TRBJ2-1, with 10 nucleotides matching TRBD2. The CDR3 runs to 17 residues. Per germline, CDR1 GTSNPN and CDR2 SVGIG (reference sequence). V shed 3 bases, J shed 6 bases, and the junction held 14 bases outside the gene matches. The CDR3 here is CAWRPRGSGGRPNEQFF. The part of the CDR3 DNA that was read is TGTGCCTGGAGGCCAAGAGGTAGCGGGGGGCGACCCAATGAG.

Concerning this clone: The observed sequence ends 3 residues before the CDR3 terminus, with the missing tail filled in from the germline J gene. The rearrangement joins TRBV20-1 to TRBJ2-7; 8 bases match TRBD2. V dropped 0 bases and J dropped 0; count of bases not matched to a gene: 16. CDR1 and CDR2 from the germline V gene are DFQATT and SNEGSKA (reference sequence). CDR3 length: 19 residues. The covered CDR3 bases are TGCAGTGCTAGAGATAGTCGCGGGAGGATCCTCAGGGGCTCCTACGAG. Amino acid sequence: CSARDSRGRILRGSYE. The CDR3 in its entirety is CSARDSRGRILRGSYEQYF.

Remarks on this clone: Coverage ceases 3 residues before the CDR3 finishes, and the germline J gene fills in the end. The chain recombines TRBV20-1 with TRBJ2-7; TRBD1 might be the D (6 bases). This CDR3 contains 13 residues. CDR1 is DFQATT and CDR2 is SNEGSKA in the germline V gene (reference sequence). V lost 5 bases and J 0 bases, leaving 11 bases between the germline ends. The CDR3 loop reads CSAPDSSSYEQYF. The CDR3 bases that were read are TGCAGTGCTCCGGACAGTAGCTCCTACGAG.

With respect to this clone: The DNA ends 3 residues before the CDR3 does, and the rest of the CDR3 is filled in from the germline J gene. V gene TRBV18 combines with J gene TRBJ2-5; 8 nucleotides agree with TRBD1. The ends lost 3 bases at V and 1 base at J; junction bases unmatched: 13. CDR1 KGHSH and CDR2 LQKENI come from the germline V gene. The CDR3 loop spans 18 amino acids. The DNA read from the CDR3 is TGTGCCAGCTCACCCCTTCTATCCACAGGGGGTCGCCAAGAGACC. This codes for CASSPLLSTGGRQET. The full CDR3 sequence reads CASSPLLSTGGRQETQYF.

In regard to this clone: The read halts 3 residues ahead of the CDR3 end, with the missing end drawn from the germline J gene. This sequence joins TRBV7-9 and TRBJ2-5; 13 bases line up with TRBD2. Germline loops: CDR1 SEHNR, CDR2 FQNEAQ (reference sequence). CDR3 length equals 15 residues. V shed 5 bases, J shed 4 bases, and the junction held 4 bases outside the gene matches. CDR3 DNA, as far as it was read: TGTGCCAGCAGCCGCGGACTAGCGGGAGTAGAGACC. This sequence encodes CASSRGLAGVET. The entire CDR3 is CASSRGLAGVETQYF.

Concerning this clone itself: With the read ending 3 residues before the CDR3 end, the germline J gene is used to fill in that end. The chain has TRBV18 and TRBJ1-1, with TRBD1 identical over 9 bases. From germline, CDR1 is KGHSH and CDR2 LQKENI. This CDR3 has 13 amino acids. CDR3 DNA, as far as it was read: TGTGCCAGCTCACCTTCACAGGGGGCTCTA. Its translation is CASSPSQGAL. The whole CDR3 reads CASSPSQGALAFF.

Turning to this clone: The read gets to within 3 residues of the CDR3 end, and the germline J gene fills in the rest. The chain employs TRBV18 and TRBJ2-1; a weak D match, TRBD2 (6 bases). V was clipped by 4 bases and J by 8 bases, with 15 bases between them. The CDR3 spans 14 residues. In germline, CDR1 is KGHSH, CDR2 LQKENI. CDR3 protein: CASSLYGGLDEQFF. The covered CDR3 bases are TGTGCCAGCTCACTATACGGGGGACTGGATGAG.

Remarks on this clone: From the germline J gene comes the end of the CDR3, since the read stops 3 residues before it. The chain uses TRBV4-2 and TRBJ2-3; 14 positions match TRBD2. J lost 2 bases, V lost 1 base, and 5 bases had no gene match. Germline assignment: CDR1 LGHNA and CDR2 YNFKEQ. The CDR3 covers 18 residues. CDR3 DNA, as far as it was read: TGTGCCAGCAGCCAAGGACTAGCGGGAGGGCCCGACACAGATACG. It specifies CASSQGLAGGPDTDT. The whole CDR3 sequence is CASSQGLAGGPDTDTQYF.

About this clone itself: The CDR3 is cut off 3 residues early in the read; its end comes from the germline J gene. The chain is built from TRBV18 and TRBJ1-2, with D perhaps TRBD1 (6 bases). The CDR3 totals 13 residues. Germline CDR1 is KGHSH and CDR2 is LQKENI. The CDR3 is CASSPRQVPGYTF. CDR3 bases read: TGTGCCAGCTCACCAAGACAGGTTCCCGGC.

Worth noting for this clone: The sequenced fragment ends 3 residues before the CDR3 boundary, so the rest is inferred from the germline J gene. The V gene is TRBV5-4, the J gene TRBJ1-2; 10 positions agree with TRBD1. The V and J ends lost 4 bases and 6 bases, in that order; junction bases with no gene match: 12. This CDR3 comprises 16 residues. CDR1 is SGHNT and CDR2 is YYREEE in the germline V gene (reference sequence). The sequenced CDR3 bases are TGTGCCAGCAGCAGCCGGGACAGGGGATCCCTAGATGGC. Amino acids: CASSSRDRGSLDG. The whole CDR3 sequence reads CASSSRDRGSLDGYTF.

On this clone: The DNA ends 3 residues before the CDR3 does, and the rest of the CDR3 is filled in from the germline J gene. The V gene is TRBV10-3, the J gene TRBJ1-2; D perhaps matches TRBD1 (6 bases). Germline values: CDR1 ENHRY, CDR2 SYGVKD. V was trimmed by 2 bases and J by 5 bases, leaving 9 bases between them. The CDR3 totals 13 residues. The sequenced part of the CDR3 DNA is TGTGCCATCAGTGAGGGACAGCTGTATGGC. Amino acids: CAISEGQLYG. The complete CDR3 sequence is CAISEGQLYGYTF.

Details on this clone: Sequencing ends 3 residues short of the CDR3 end; the germline J gene provides the rest. The chain combines TRBV20-1 with TRBJ2-7, with D perhaps TRBD2 (6 bases). This CDR3 has 14 amino acids. The germline gives CDR1 DFQATT, CDR2 SNEGSKA (reference sequence). The ends were cut back, 5 bases at V and 2 bases at J, with 16 bases in the middle. This CDR3 reads CSAPLTRPPYEQYF. CDR3 DNA (partial): TGCAGTGCTCCACTGACTAGACCCCCCTACGAG.

To note about this clone: The CDR3 extends 3 residues past the end of the read, so its final part is completed from the germline J gene. The J gene is TRBJ2-2, the V gene TRBV19, with D unresolved. The CDR3 consists of 16 residues. Germline V lookup: CDR1 LNHDA, CDR2 SQIVND (reference sequence). Trimming cost V 4 bases and J 4 bases, with 16 bases left between them. The sequenced CDR3 bases are TGTGCCAGTAGTACCAACCGACTCCTAATCACCGGGGAG. Protein product: CASSTNRLLITGE. The CDR3 in full is CASSTNRLLITGELFF.

Of note for this clone: Read sequence stops 3 residues before the CDR3 end, and the germline J gene provides the missing end. The rearrangement joins TRBV7-3 to TRBJ2-5, with 7 bases identical to TRBD1. The length of the CDR3 is 14 residues. The V gene's germline CDR1 is SGHTA and CDR2 FQGTGA. V lost 5 bases and J lost 0; bases outside the gene matches: 3. CDR3 bases read: TGTGCCAGCAGCCTACAGGGGAACCAAGAGACC. Encoded protein: CASSLQGNQET. The whole CDR3 region reads CASSLQGNQETQYF.